These T cell receptor beta chains were read from a single sample in a study of blood T cell repertoires in COVID-19. Here immunoSEQ multiplex PCR was the method, and the copy in TCRdb shows in-frame clones only, minus some. The table records 75,000 or so clones, approximately 86% of them present only once. The specimen was peripheral blood. The receptors shown here come from a man aged 50 to 59 with acute or convalescent COVID-19. The conserved cysteine and the conserved F or W are not part of the CDR3 here.

TRBV6-5	TRBJ1-1	ASIQGANTEAF
TRBV10-1	TRBJ2-3	ASSTGQETDTQY
TRBV10-1	TRBJ1-4	ASSLGQEPNEKLF
TRBV30	TRBJ2-5	AWSEGLAGGQETQY
TRBV5-1	TRBJ2-1	ASSPEDYSAYNEQF
TRBV2	TRBJ2-3	ASSEALAGGPGDTQY
TRBV5-6	TRBJ1-5	ASSLGQTRTSNQPQH
TRBV28	TRBJ2-2	ASSPTTVNTGELF
TRBV5-1	TRBJ2-7	ASSRGSRYEQY
TRBV21-1	TRBJ1-3	ASSKLRDRLNGNTIY
TRBV27	TRBJ2-2	ASSYRANTGELF
TRBV9	TRBJ2-2	ASSLSSGTGSELF
TRBV18	TRBJ1-4	ASSPRDRHATNEKLF
TRBV5-1	TRBJ2-1	ASRRKNAGGLRSYNEQF
TRBV9	TRBJ1-1	ASSPGDRTWTEAF
TRBV24-1	TRBJ2-1	ATSDPSLGPSYNEQF
TRBV5-4	TRBJ2-2	ASSRDRAGELF
TRBV24-1	TRBJ2-7	ATGGARVGIYEQY
TRBV2	TRBJ1-1	ASRDRGPMNTEAF
TRBV27	TRBJ2-1	ASSLFGPNEQF
TRBV24-1	TRBJ2-1	ATSDVTGGNEQF
TRBV29-1	TRBJ2-2	SVVSQRGGELF
TRBV27	TRBJ1-2	ASSLNRGGGYT
TRBV5-4	TRBJ1-2	ASTLDRGQNYGYT
TRBV5-6	TRBJ2-1	ASSLWLQGYNEQF
TRBV24-1	TRBJ2-5	ATTPGQGALETQY
TRBV9	TRBJ1-5	ASSRTGAGQPQH
TRBV6-5	TRBJ1-4	ASISGATNEKLF
TRBV2	TRBJ2-2	ASSDGQGNTGELF
TRBV11-2	TRBJ1-4	ASSLSLREKLF
TRBV7-9	TRBJ2-5	ASSKQGWETQY
TRBV10-3	TRBJ2-1	AIRIGTNNEQF
TRBV4-1	TRBJ2-3	ASSRTSGGTDTQY
TRBV19	TRBJ1-5	ASSPQGWGNQPQH
TRBV6-5	TRBJ1-2	ASSYDRGPGYGYT
TRBV15	TRBJ2-5	ATSRADTGTETQY
TRBV4-1	TRBJ1-4	ASSRSVTGVEKLF
TRBV5-4	TRBJ2-1	ASSSGSGGSYNEQF
TRBV3-1/TRBV3-2	TRBJ2-1	ASSRSGGNYNEQF
TRBV27	TRBJ2-1	ASSPPWQGARQF
TRBV9	TRBJ2-5	ASSPEHGDQETQY
TRBV19	TRBJ1-1	ASSNLDSMNTEAF
TRBV7-9	TRBJ1-4	ASGVGGATNEKLF
TRBV6-1	TRBJ2-3	ASSEISLGGDTQY